The clone carrying this T cell receptor beta chain was seen only a few times. Its antigen remains unknown. PCR amplification relied on 60 Vbeta primers (plus 13 Jbeta primers). TCRdb's copy holds only in-frame clones and misses some; the assay was immunoSEQ multiplex PCR. The profile shows more than 100,000 clones, around two thirds of them singletons. The sample belongs to a study of cytomegalovirus exposure and HLA in healthy donors. Looking at the study overall: Earlier results showed almost 120 million unique TCR beta sequences derived from 150 million to 200 million T cells. Genotyping showed 70% to 90% of a few hundred donors falling in the Caucasian-associated ancestry cluster.

Study-level points and caveats: According to an earlier analysis, most TCR beta V segments yielded productive rearrangements about 87% or about 30% of the time.

Germline V gene data show CDR1 as SGHKS and CDR2 as YYEKEE (reference sequence). The CDR3 runs to 14 residues. V was shortened by 0 bases and J by 2 bases, with 9 bases between the two germline ends. The chain recombines TRBV5-5 with TRBJ2-7; no clear D gene. The sample was PBMCs. This clonotype was obtained from a woman aged 50 to 60 in good health and CMV-seronegative. CDR3 bases: TGTGCCAGCAGCTTGGTAGAGTCGGCCTACGAGCAGTACTTC. The encoded protein is CASSLVESAYEQYF.